This T cell receptor beta chain came from a study of blood T cell repertoires in COVID-19. The wider study: Samples taken during acute and convalescent COVID-19 were collected in the United States, Italy and Spain.

Assay used: immunoSEQ multiplex PCR; TCRdb lists only in-frame clones, some missing. The sample lists around 230,000 clones, 75% to 90% occurring once. Losses at the gene ends were 6 bases for V and 8 bases for J; bases not matched to a gene: 6. Germline CDR1 and CDR2: DFQATT and SNEGSKA (reference sequence). The CDR3 spans 11 residues. The TCR originated in a woman aged 55-70 years with active or convalescent COVID-19. Material: peripheral blood. This chain connects TRBV20-1 to TRBJ1-2; 7 positions agree with TRBD1. This chain's CDR3 is CSAQAGGGYTF. The CDR3 DNA reads TGCAGTGCCCAGGCAGGGGGGGGCTACACCTTC.